A selection of T cell receptor beta chains follows, all from one sample in a study of T cell changes during pregnancy in multiple sclerosis. Only in-frame clones appear in the TCRdb table, and some are missing; sequencing was by immunoSEQ multiplex PCR. Of about 76,000 clones listed, around 93% are singletons. Sequenced here: peripheral blood, sampled in the second trimester of pregnancy. The receptors shown here come from a female donor with multiple sclerosis, enrolled in a pregnancy study. The conserved cysteine and the conserved F or W are not part of the CDR3 here. Fields, in order: J gene, V gene, CDR3 protein.

>TRBJ1-5|TRBV20-1
SASFGEPQH
>TRBJ1-5|TRBV10-2
ASRPGGARDQPQH
>TRBJ2-5|TRBV6-1
ASSESLGQGSLTQY
>TRBJ1-1|TRBV6-4
ASSQGRGTEAF
>TRBJ2-1|TRBV6-5
ASRVGLAYNEQF
>TRBJ2-1|TRBV27
ASSSGLPYNEQF
>TRBJ2-2|TRBV7-7
ASSLLAGPMNTGELF
>TRBJ2-7|TRBV27
ASSLLTSYEQY
>TRBJ2-7|TRBV19
ASSIGDSSYEQY
>TRBJ2-7|TRBV2
ASRSRDRGPYEQY
>TRBJ2-3|TRBV13
ASSLVHAGDTDTQY